This TCR beta chain was profiled in a study of T-cell memory formation after mild COVID-19. TCRdb re-derived calls from the 5' RACE reads in MiXCR, one entry per CDR3 protein. The sample holds fewer than 350,000 distinct CDR3 sequences; over 15% are singletons and the top ten take about 23%. V was trimmed by 6 bases and J by 0 bases, leaving 11 bases between them. The CDR3 has 14 residues. Per the germline V gene, CDR1 is LNHDA and CDR2 is SQIVND (reference sequence). This clonotype was seen only a few times. Its antigen remains unknown. Findings of the study overall: Contracting clones from day 15 to 85 showed balanced CD4/CD8; later expanders favored CD4+. Contracting clones localized mainly to CM and EM when CD4+ and mainly to EMRA when CD8+.

Material for sequencing was PBMCs or a T cell subset sorted from them (not recorded which). This receptor was taken from a man younger than 35 who had mild COVID-19 (a few samples of this study predate the infection). Cell type and time point are not known. V and J are TRBV19 and TRBJ1-2; D unclear. The CDR3 DNA reads TGTGCCAGTAGACATGGAATAGCTAACTATGGCTACACCTTC. Amino acids: CASRHGIANYGYTF.